This T cell receptor (beta chain) was captured in a study of human T cells and chemical hapten exposure. Whole-study context: A mostly female patient group had alopecia areata, totalis or universalis. Study outcomes and limitations: Sensitization with DPC brought no change to TCRs above 1 in 1000 in frequency.

With 7 bases clipped from V and 6 bases from J, the junction kept 12 bases outside the gene matches. Germline V gene data show CDR1 as MDHEN and CDR2 as SYDVKM. This CDR3 contains 14 residues. TCRdb processed the RACE reads anew with MiXCR; each CDR3 protein has one entry. The sample lists over 35,000 distinct CDR3 sequences, about 4% occurring once. Ten or more counts support this clonotype. No antigen is known for it. Time point indicated: patch test 1, 2 weeks after DPC sensitization. Treatment: therapeutic diphenylcyclopropenone sensitization with weekly scalp DPC. Extraction of total RNA was performed on unfractionated whole blood.

The source material was whole blood, sampled in connection with sensitization to the hapten diphenylcyclopropenone (DPC). This TCR came from a man aged 50-59 years with alopecia areata. Some clones in this sample may be carry-over from other donors' samples. J is TRBJ2-7 and V is TRBV28, with 7 positions matching TRBD2. This CDR3 reads CASTSGAGASEQYF. The CDR3 region has the DNA TGTGCCAGCACCAGCGGGGCGGGAGCAAGCGAGCAGTACTTC.